The T cell receptor beta chain described here comes from a study of neurological immune-mediated disorders. Notes on the study in general: Multiple sclerosis patients had less TCR clonal expansion than even healthy controls, unlike HTLV-1-associated myelopathy. Grouping of repertoires by phylogeny put those of 18 of 34 multiple sclerosis patients into a single related-CDR3 cluster, a possible signature.

The cDNA was synthesized by 5'RACE incorporating 10-nucleotide random UMIs. One entry per CDR3 protein results from TCRdb running MiXCR on the 5' RACE reads. The data contain about 70,000 distinct CDR3 sequences, 3.2% of them seen just once; the ten biggest clones take up roughly 5.2%. Unsorted libraries used 2 million PBMCs kept at -80 degrees C. This clonotype was observed many times. The antigen remains undetermined. Germline V gene sequence: CDR1 KGHDR, CDR2 SFDVKD. V was pared by 6 bases and J by 0 bases, with 8 bases between. This CDR3 has 15 amino acids. This sequence originates from a woman aged 45-59 years with multiple sclerosis. The V and J genes are TRBV24-1 and TRBJ2-6; unclear D gene. Sequencing was done on a sample of PBMCs. The CDR3 region is CATSPSLSGANVLTF. For the CDR3, the DNA is TGTGCCACCAGTCCCTCCCTCTCTGGGGCCAACGTCCTGACTTTC.